This TCR beta chain is from a study of cytomegalovirus exposure and HLA in healthy donors. Remarks on this clone: The antigen is unknown.

The study's findings and limits: Later genetic work tied a missense DCLRE1C variant to beta-chain V and J trimming. Usually a TCR sequence was rare, but some public TCRs were found in many donors. Most of the CMV-associated TCR beta chains (in a later analysis) appeared to be HLA-restricted.

V was pared by 3 bases and J by 4 bases, with 15 bases between. Germline CDR1 LNHDA, CDR2 SQIVND (reference sequence). This CDR3 spans 15 amino acids. Primers included in the PCR were 60 Vbeta and 13 Jbeta primers. TCRdb's table, derived via immunoSEQ multiplex PCR, lists solely in-frame clones and lacks some. Here the sample spans roughly 99,000 clones, 70% to 80% being singletons. Sequenced material: PBMCs. The genes are TRBV19 and TRBJ1-2; D perhaps matches TRBD1 (6 bases). This sequence was found in a male donor in good health and CMV-seropositive. CDR3 coding DNA: TGTGCCAGTAGTATCCACCAGGGGATCAGCTATGGCTACACCTTC. Amino acids: CASSIHQGISYGYTF.